This entry concerns a single T cell receptor beta chain. The target antigen is unknown. The sample is drawn from a study of cytomegalovirus exposure and HLA in healthy donors. General study points: Accurate HLA-A and HLA-B prediction from TCR beta sequences was reported for most subjects. Published work reported that the classifier diagnosed cytomegalovirus status with high specificity and sensitivity. It was likely that a cluster of highly shared sequence variants was a sequencing artifact. As a later analysis showed, several of the most significant clusters appeared to be linked to common viral pathogens.

This CDR3 contains 17 residues. V was pared by 0 bases and J by 2 bases, with 14 bases between. Germline CDR1 is SGHAT and CDR2 is FQNNGV. This PCR relied on a set of 60 Vbeta primers and 13 Jbeta primers. Only in-frame clones appear in the TCRdb table, and some are missing; sequencing was by immunoSEQ multiplex PCR. The sample lists roughly 150,000 clones, 75% seen once, with about 11% in the top ten. The sequence came from a man aged 18 to 35 in good health and CMV-seropositive. The chain carries TRBV11-2 and TRBJ1-5; D ambiguous. Material: PBMCs. The CDR3 DNA is TGTGCCAGCAGCTTAGAAGGCGGGTTGATTGGCAATCAGCCCCAGCATTTT. Its translation: CASSLEGGLIGNQPQHF.